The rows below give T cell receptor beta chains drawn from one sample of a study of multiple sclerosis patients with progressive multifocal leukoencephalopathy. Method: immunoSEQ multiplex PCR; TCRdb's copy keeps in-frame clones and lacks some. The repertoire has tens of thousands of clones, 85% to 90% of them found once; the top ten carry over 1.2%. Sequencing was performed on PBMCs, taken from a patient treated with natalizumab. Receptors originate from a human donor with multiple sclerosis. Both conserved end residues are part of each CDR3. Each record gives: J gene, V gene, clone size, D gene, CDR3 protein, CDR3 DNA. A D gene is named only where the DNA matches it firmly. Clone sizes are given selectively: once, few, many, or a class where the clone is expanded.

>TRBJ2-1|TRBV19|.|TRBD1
CASSVDRGSSYNEQFF
TGTGCCAGTAGTGTAGACAGGGGGAGCTCCTACAATGAGCAGTTCTTC
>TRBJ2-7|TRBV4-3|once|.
CASSQAQGLGEQYF
TGCGCCAGCAGCCAAGCTCAGGGCCTCGGCGAGCAGTACTTC
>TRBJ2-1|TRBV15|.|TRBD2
CATSRALRPSGGNEQFF
TGTGCCACCAGCAGAGCTCTAAGGCCTAGCGGTGGGAATGAGCAGTTCTTC
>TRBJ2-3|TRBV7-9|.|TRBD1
CASSLDYRGHTDTQYF
TGTGCCAGCAGCTTAGACTACAGGGGGCATACAGATACGCAGTATTTT
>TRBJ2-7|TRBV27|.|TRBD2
CASRGVRSGRAYEQYF
TGTGCCAGCAGGGGGGTACGGAGCGGGAGGGCCTACGAGCAGTACTTC
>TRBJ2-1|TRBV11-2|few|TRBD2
CASSAGTSGFGSSYNEQFF
TGTGCCAGCAGCGCCGGGACTAGCGGGTTCGGTAGCTCCTACAATGAGCAGTTCTTC
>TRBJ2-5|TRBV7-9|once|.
CASSWKLGEQYF
TGTGCCAGCAGCTGGAAGCTGGGGGAGCAGTACTTC
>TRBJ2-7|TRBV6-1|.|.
CASSEAGTEGEQYF
TGTGCCAGCAGTGAAGCTGGCACGGAAGGCGAGCAGTACTTC
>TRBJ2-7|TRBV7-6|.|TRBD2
CASTPLAGGSYEQYF
TGTGCCAGCACCCCCCTAGCGGGAGGTTCCTACGAGCAGTACTTC
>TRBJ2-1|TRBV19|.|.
CASSPPWRSRGNEQFF
TGTGCCAGTAGTCCTCCTTGGCGCTCCAGGGGCAATGAGCAGTTCTTC
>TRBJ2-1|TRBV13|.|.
CASSPGVGSYNEQFF
TGTGCCAGCAGCCCTGGGGTGGGCTCCTACAATGAGCAGTTCTTC
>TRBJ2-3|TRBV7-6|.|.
CASSLGTGTDTQYF
TGTGCCAGCAGCCTCGGGACTGGCACAGATACGCAGTATTTT